This entry lists 25 T cell receptor beta chains sequenced from one sample in a study of blood T cell repertoires in COVID-19. Only in-frame clones appear in the TCRdb table, and some are missing; sequencing was by immunoSEQ multiplex PCR. The sample records under 200,000 clones, around 67% being singletons. Sequencing was carried out using peripheral blood. Source of these receptors: an elderly woman with acute or convalescent COVID-19.

This clone was seen a few times. Other DNA sequences within the sample encode an identical CDR3. This chain uses TRBV27 with TRBJ1-1; TRBD1 might be the D (5 bases). The germline V and J ends were trimmed by 3 bases and 1 base, with 9 bases remaining between them. Germline V gene sequence: CDR1 MNHEY, CDR2 SMNVEV (reference sequence). The CDR3 length is 14 residues. The CDR3 nucleotides are TGTGCCAGCAGTTTCGGGGGACGGAACACTGAAGCTTTCTTT. This gives the protein CASSFGGRNTEAFF.

This chain uses TRBV10-3 with TRBJ1-5, with D unresolved. Germline values: CDR1 ENHRY, CDR2 SYGVKD. The CDR3 is 14 amino acids. Deletions cut 10 bases from V and 0 bases from J, with 13 bases between. The CDR3 DNA follows: TGTGCCACCTACTCGGGAGATAGCAATCAGCCCCAGCATTTT. Protein product: CATYSGDSNQPQHF.

This clone was picked up one time. This rearrangement joins TRBV19 to TRBJ2-7; the D gene is possibly TRBD1 (5 bases). The germline V gene has CDR1 LNHDA and CDR2 SQIVND (reference sequence). Deletions cut 1 base from V and 5 bases from J, with 9 bases between. The CDR3 runs to 13 residues. CDR3 coding DNA: TGTGCCAGTAGTATAGGATGGACAAACGAGCAGTACTTC. Its translation: CASSIGWTNEQYF.

The rearrangement uses TRBV28 and TRBJ1-2, with D perhaps TRBD1 (5 bases). Germline CDR1 reads MDHEN; CDR2 reads SYDVKM. The V end was cut by 5 bases, the J end by 4 bases, with 14 bases between. The CDR3 totals 14 residues. Here the CDR3 DNA reads TGTGCCAGCAGTATCGACAGAGAATCCTATGGCTACACCTTC. Amino acids: CASSIDRESYGYTF.

Only a few counts were recorded for this clone. The rearrangement uses TRBV18 and TRBJ1-5; D is possibly TRBD1 (5 bases). The germline CDR1 and CDR2 sequences are KGHSH and LQKENI. The V and J ends lost 2 bases and 2 bases respectively, with 13 bases between them. The CDR3 totals 16 residues. CDR3: CASSPLAGYGNQPQHF. The DNA for the CDR3 is TGTGCCAGCTCACCATTGGCAGGGTATGGCAATCAGCCCCAGCATTTT. The variable domain in full, with the rest retrieved from reference TRBV18 and TRBJ1-5, is NAGVMQNPRHLVRRRGQEARLRCSPMKGHSHVYWYRQLPEEGLKFMVYLQKENIIDESGMPKERFSAEFPKEGPSILRIQQVVRGDSAAYFCASSPLAGYGNQPQHFGDGTRLSIL.

The V and J genes are TRBV27 and TRBJ1-1; no clear D gene. Trimming shortened V by 3 bases and J by 4 bases, and 9 bases separated the two germline ends. The CDR3 runs to 13 residues. Per germline, CDR1 MNHEY and CDR2 SMNVEV (reference sequence). The CDR3, as DNA: TGTGCCAGCAGTTTCGGCGGGCCCACTGAAGCTTTCTTT. As protein: CASSFGGPTEAFF.

This sequence joins TRBV19 and TRBJ2-1; 10 bases are shared with TRBD2. V shed 5 bases, J shed 9 bases, and the junction held 7 bases outside the gene matches. The CDR3 runs 14 residues. In germline, CDR1 is LNHDA, CDR2 SQIVND (reference sequence). The CDR3 DNA is TGTGCCAGTAGTGTTTCCGGGACTAGCGCTGAGCAGTTCTTC. This sequence encodes CASSVSGTSAEQFF.

The rearrangement uses TRBV7-2 and TRBJ2-7, with 12 bases fitting TRBD2. CDR3 length: 16 amino acids. In germline, CDR1 is SGHTA, CDR2 FQGNSA. The V and J ends lost 1 base and 6 bases, in that order; junction bases with no gene match: 7. The CDR3 DNA follows: TGTGCCAGCAGCTTAGATCTAGCGGGAGGGCCGTCCGAGCAGTACTTC. This gives the protein CASSLDLAGGPSEQYF.

This sequence joins TRBV28 and TRBJ2-4; no clear D. V lost 2 bases and J 0 bases, leaving 8 bases between the germline ends. This CDR3 has 15 amino acids. CDR1 and CDR2 (germline): MDHEN, SYDVKM. CDR3 in amino acids: CASSLADLAKNIQYF. For the CDR3, the DNA is TGTGCCAGCAGTTTAGCGGATCTAGCCAAAAACATTCAGTACTTC.

The chain carries TRBV28 and TRBJ2-3, with 8 bases matching TRBD2. This CDR3 region has 14 residues. In germline, CDR1 is MDHEN, CDR2 SYDVKM. V was clipped by 5 bases and J by 8 bases; unmatched bases: 9. CDR3 sequence reads: CASSPFFGRGTQYF. In nucleotides, the CDR3 is TGTGCCAGCAGTCCCTTTTTCGGGAGGGGTACGCAGTATTTT. The full variable domain, with the rest looked up from reference TRBV28 and TRBJ2-3, is DVKVTQSSRYLVKRTGEKVFLECVQDMDHENMFWYRQDPGLGLRLIYFSYDVKMKEKGDIPEGYSVSREKKERFSLILESASTNQTSMYLCASSPFFGRGTQYFGPGTRLTVL.

This chain connects TRBV18 to TRBJ2-4, with 7 bases lining up with TRBD2. V lost 0 bases and J lost 8; bases outside the gene matches: 7. Germline-derived CDR1 and CDR2 are KGHSH and LQKENI. The CDR3 consists of 15 residues. The CDR3 nucleotides are TGTGCCAGCTCACCACCGGTGGATGGGGGGGACATTCAGTACTTC. Protein: CASSPPVDGGDIQYF.

In this sample, this clone turned up once. V usage is TRBV19 and J usage is TRBJ2-1; D possibly corresponds to TRBD1 (5 bases). The CDR3 is made up of 14 amino acids. The germline V gene has CDR1 LNHDA and CDR2 SQIVND (reference sequence). Trimming shortened V by 3 bases and J by 0 bases, and 6 bases separated the two germline ends. CDR3 region: CASSIQGSYNEQFF. The CDR3 DNA follows: TGTGCCAGTAGTATTCAGGGCTCCTACAATGAGCAGTTCTTC.

This rearrangement joins TRBV28 to TRBJ2-7, with a weak D call TRBD2 (7 bases). The CDR3 sequence is 12 residues long. With 6 bases removed from V and 3 bases from J, the gap between germline ends came to 9 bases. CDR1 MDHEN and CDR2 SYDVKM come from the germline V gene. The CDR3 nucleotides read TGTGCCAGCAGGCGGGGGCTCTACGAGCAGTACTTC. It translates to CASRRGLYEQYF.

V and J are TRBV4-2 and TRBJ2-3, with 10 bases aligning to TRBD2. V dropped 2 bases and J dropped 6; count of bases not matched to a gene: 5. This CDR3 has 15 residues. Germline loops: CDR1 LGHNA, CDR2 YNFKEQ. CDR3 protein: CASSQSPSGSDTQYF. The CDR3 coding sequence is TGTGCCAGCAGCCAATCCCCTAGCGGGAGTGATACGCAGTATTTT.

V is TRBV19 and J is TRBJ2-3, with unresolved D. The V gene lost 6 bases and the J gene lost 7 bases, with 11 bases spanning the gap. This CDR3 spans 12 amino acids. The germline CDR1 and CDR2 sequences are LNHDA and SQIVND (reference sequence). DNA of the CDR3: TGTGCCAGTAGCGGAGACTGGTATACGCAGTATTTT. This sequence encodes CASSGDWYTQYF.

The V gene is TRBV5-1, the J gene TRBJ2-3; maybe TRBD2 (6 bases). CDR1 and CDR2 (germline): SGHRS, YFSETQ. The CDR3 covers 16 residues. Trimming removed 4 bases at V and 3 bases at J, with 18 bases between. The CDR3 DNA follows: TGCGCCAGCAGCCTAAATCCGGGAGATGGTACAGATACGCAGTATTTT. It yields the protein CASSLNPGDGTDTQYF.

The J gene is TRBJ2-1, the V gene TRBV3-1 (or the pseudogene TRBV3-2); TRBD1 aligns across 8 bases. Unmatched junction bases numbered 4, after V lost 3 bases and J lost 9 bases. CDR1 is LGHDT and CDR2 is YNNKEL in the germline V gene (reference sequence). This CDR3 region has 13 residues. DNA of the CDR3: TGTGCCAGCAGCCAGACCCAGGGGGCTGAGCAGTTCTTC. Its protein product is CASSQTQGAEQFF.

The chain couples TRBV6-4 to TRBJ1-2, with TRBD1 matching over 10 bases. CDR3 length: 14 residues. Germline V gene lookup returns CDR1 MRHNA and CDR2 SNTAGT. The trim removed 0 bases at V and 10 bases at J, leaving 5 bases unmatched. This CDR3 is CASSDSGQGTAYTF. DNA of the CDR3: TGTGCCAGCAGTGACTCGGGACAGGGGACGGCCTACACCTTC.

Only one count was recorded for this clone. The gene calls are TRBV19 and TRBJ2-2, with 11 bases matching TRBD1. The V and J ends lost 0 bases and 6 bases, in that order; junction bases with no gene match: 0. From germline, CDR1 is LNHDA and CDR2 SQIVND (reference sequence). This CDR3 comprises 15 residues. The CDR3 coding sequence is TGTGCCAGTAGTATAGAGGGACAGGGGGCCGGGGAGCTGTTTTTT. Translation gives CASSIEGQGAGELFF.

This rearrangement joins TRBV9 to TRBJ2-5; TRBD2 might be the D (6 bases). Trimming removed 4 bases from V and 3 bases from J, with 13 bases in between. The CDR3 runs to 14 residues. From germline, CDR1 is SGDLS and CDR2 YYNGEE. CDR3: CASSSGLAKETQYF. The CDR3 DNA is TGTGCCAGCAGCTCGGGACTGGCGAAAGAGACCCAGTACTTC.

This clone was counted only a few times. V gene TRBV28 combines with J gene TRBJ1-4; TRBD1 might be the D (5 bases). The CDR3 has 17 amino acids. V was pared by 6 bases and J by 7 bases, with 24 bases between. CDR1 and CDR2 from the germline V gene are MDHEN and SYDVKM. The CDR3 nucleotides are TGTGCCAGCAGAAACCCAACGGAGGGAGGGGCCCTTGAAAAACTGTTTTTT. The encoded protein is CASRNPTEGGALEKLFF.

This chain joins TRBV2 and TRBJ2-7; 12 nucleotides align to TRBD1. The V gene end was trimmed by 6 bases and the J gene end by 12 bases; junction bases not matched to a gene: 9. Germline values: CDR1 SNHLY, CDR2 FYNNEI. The CDR3 is made up of 13 amino acids. CDR3: CASSLGTGGVLYF. The CDR3 DNA is TGTGCCAGCAGCCTCGGGACAGGGGGCGTATTGTACTTC.

In this sample, this clone turned up once. The CDR3 spells CASSNSGGALSTDTQYF. CDR3 in DNA: TGTGCCAGCAGCAATAGCGGGGGAGCCCTTAGCACAGATACGCAGTATTTT. This chain links TRBV6-2 or TRBV6-3 with TRBJ2-3, with TRBD2 matching over 9 bases. The germline V gene encodes CDR1 MNHEY and CDR2 SVGEGT. V shed 6 bases and J 0 bases; nucleotides not matched to a gene: 10. This CDR3 has 17 residues.

The rearrangement joins TRBV3-1 (or the pseudogene TRBV3-2) to TRBJ1-3; the D is unclear. Trimming removed 0 bases at V and 2 bases at J, with 11 bases between. CDR3 size: 16 residues. Germline CDR1 LGHDT, CDR2 YNNKEL (reference sequence). The CDR3 here is CASSQDFAAAGNTIYF. The CDR3 DNA follows: TGTGCCAGCAGCCAAGATTTCGCGGCGGCTGGAAACACCATATATTTT.

This chain joins TRBV10-2 and TRBJ1-1; possible D gene TRBD1, 6 bases. Trimming cost V 7 bases and J 4 bases, with 13 bases left between them. This CDR3 has 13 residues. Germline V CDR1 and CDR2: WSHSY, SAAADI. DNA of the CDR3: TGCGCCAGCATTGGACAGAGTTCCACTGAAGCTTTCTTT. Amino acids: CASIGQSSTEAFF.